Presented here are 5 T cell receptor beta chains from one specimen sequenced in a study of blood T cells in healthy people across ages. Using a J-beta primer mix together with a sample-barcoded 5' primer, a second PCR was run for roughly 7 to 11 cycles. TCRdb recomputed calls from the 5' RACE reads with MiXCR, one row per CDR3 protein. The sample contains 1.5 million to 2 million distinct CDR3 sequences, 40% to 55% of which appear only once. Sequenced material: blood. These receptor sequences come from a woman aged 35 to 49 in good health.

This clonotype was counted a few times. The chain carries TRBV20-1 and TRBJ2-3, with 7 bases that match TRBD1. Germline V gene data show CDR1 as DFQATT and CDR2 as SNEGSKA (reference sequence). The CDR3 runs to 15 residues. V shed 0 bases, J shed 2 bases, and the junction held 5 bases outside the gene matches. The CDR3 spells CSAREGTVTTDTQYF. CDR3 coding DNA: TGCAGTGCTAGAGAAGGGACAGTGACCACAGATACGCAGTATTTT.

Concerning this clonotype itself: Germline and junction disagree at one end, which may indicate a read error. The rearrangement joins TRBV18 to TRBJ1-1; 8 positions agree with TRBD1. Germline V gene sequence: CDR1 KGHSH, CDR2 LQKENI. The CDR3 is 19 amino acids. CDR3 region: CASSPRTTGAFRMNTEAFF. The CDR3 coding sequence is TGTGCCAGCTCACCACGGACGACAGGGGCTTTTCGTATGAATACTGAAGCTTTCTTT.

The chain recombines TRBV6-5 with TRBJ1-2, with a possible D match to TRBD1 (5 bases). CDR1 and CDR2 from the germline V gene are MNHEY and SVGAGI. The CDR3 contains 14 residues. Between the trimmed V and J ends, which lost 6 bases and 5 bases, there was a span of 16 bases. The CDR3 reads CASREGTEGYGYTF. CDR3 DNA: TGTGCCAGCAGAGAAGGGACGGAAGGGTATGGCTACACCTTC.

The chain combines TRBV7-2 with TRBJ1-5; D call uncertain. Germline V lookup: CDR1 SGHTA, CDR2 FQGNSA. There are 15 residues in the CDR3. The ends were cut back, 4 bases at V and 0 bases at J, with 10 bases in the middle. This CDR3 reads CASSYGRNSNQPQHF. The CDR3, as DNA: TGTGCCAGCAGCTATGGGCGAAATAGCAATCAGCCCCAGCATTTT.

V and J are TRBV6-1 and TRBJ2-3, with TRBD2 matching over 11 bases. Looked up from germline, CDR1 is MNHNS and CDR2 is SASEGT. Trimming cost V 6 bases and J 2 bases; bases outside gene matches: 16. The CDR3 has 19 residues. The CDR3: CASRRGTGPSGGYTDTQYF. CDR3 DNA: TGTGCCAGCAGGAGGGGGACAGGGCCTAGCGGGGGGTACACAGATACGCAGTATTTT.